The 27 T cell receptor beta chains given below trace back to one sample, sequenced in a study of vaccination effects on CD4 cells after COVID-19. Only in-frame clones appear in the TCRdb table, and some are missing; sequencing was by immunoSEQ multiplex PCR. This table holds tens of thousands of clones, 74% found once. No antigen has been assigned to these receptors. Prior to sequencing, the ViraFEST assay stimulated PBMC with viral peptide pools, which expanded the antigen-specific CD4+ T cells. The culture ran for approximately 11 days before CD4+ T cells were isolated. The participants, recipients of two vaccine doses, got either BNT162b2 or mRNA-1273. The sequencing used CD4+ T cells from PBMCs cultured with HCoV-229E spike peptides, collected after COVID-19 vaccination. Source of these receptors: a human donor who received a COVID-19 vaccine.

V and J are TRBV28 and TRBJ2-3; D might be TRBD2 (5 bases). Trimming stripped 2 bases from V and 4 bases from J, with 7 bases between. This CDR3 contains 13 residues. CDR1 MDHEN and CDR2 SYDVKM come from the germline V gene. The CDR3 spells CASSLGSSDTQYF. CDR3 DNA: TGTGCCAGCAGTTTAGGGAGCTCAGATACGCAGTATTTT. The complete variable domain, with remaining parts taken from reference TRBV28 and TRBJ2-3, reads DVKVTQSSRYLVKRTGEKVFLECVQDMDHENMFWYRQDPGLGLRLIYFSYDVKMKEKGDIPEGYSVSREKKERFSLILESASTNQTSMYLCASSLGSSDTQYFGPGTRLTVL.

This sequence joins TRBV5-1 and TRBJ2-2, with D perhaps TRBD2 (7 bases). This CDR3 contains 20 residues. The ends were cut back, 4 bases at V and 2 bases at J, with 27 bases in the middle. Germline CDR1 reads SGHRS; CDR2 reads YFSETQ. The CDR3 DNA reads as TGCGCCAGCAGCCCCCTTGTGTGGGGGCGCGGGGGCCCAAACACCGGGGAGCTGTTTTTT. It yields the protein CASSPLVWGRGGPNTGELFF.

The V gene is TRBV30, the J gene TRBJ2-1, with 9 bases lining up with TRBD1. The CDR3 extends over 14 amino acids. V dropped 6 bases and J dropped 9; count of bases not matched to a gene: 12. The germline V gene encodes CDR1 GTSNPN and CDR2 SVGIG (reference sequence). The DNA of the CDR3 is TGTGCCTGCGCCCCGGGACAGGGAATCTTTGAGCAGTTCTTC. This gives the protein CACAPGQGIFEQFF.

This rearrangement joins TRBV29-1 to TRBJ2-2; D is perhaps TRBD2 (5 bases). The CDR3 totals 14 residues. V lost 7 bases and J lost 1, with 13 bases in between. Germline values: CDR1 SQVTM, CDR2 ANQGSEA. The CDR3 spells CSARRQLNTGELFF. DNA of the CDR3: TGCAGCGCCCGGAGGCAGCTGAACACCGGGGAGCTGTTTTTT.

The genes are TRBV10-2 and TRBJ2-1, with TRBD2 matching over 7 bases. This CDR3 has 14 residues. V shed 8 bases, J shed 5 bases, and the junction held 9 bases outside the gene matches. Germline lookup yields CDR1 WSHSY and CDR2 SAAADI. The CDR3 here is CASWEGLRNNEQFF. In DNA, the CDR3 is TGCGCCAGCTGGGAGGGACTGCGAAACAATGAGCAGTTCTTC.

The chain employs TRBV6-5 and TRBJ1-1; a possible D gene is TRBD1 (5 bases). The germline CDR1 and CDR2 sequences are MNHEY and SVGAGI. V was clipped by 4 bases and J by 0 bases, with 9 bases between them. CDR3 length: 14 residues. The CDR3 loop reads CASSSGTVNTEAFF. The DNA of the CDR3 is TGTGCCAGCAGTTCCGGGACGGTGAACACTGAAGCTTTCTTT.

The rearrangement joins TRBV6-2 or TRBV6-3 to TRBJ1-2; a possible D gene is TRBD1 (6 bases). Germline CDR1 is MNHEY and CDR2 is SVGEGT. The CDR3 has 15 residues. Between the trimmed V and J ends, which lost 5 bases and 5 bases, there was a span of 18 bases. CDR3 region: CASSRVGQAPYGYTF. The DNA of the CDR3 is TGTGCCAGCAGTCGCGTGGGACAAGCGCCTTATGGCTACACCTTC.

This clone came up a few times. The CDR3 DNA reads as TGCGCCAGCAGCTTGGCCAAATCTCTCGAAACTAATGAAAAACTGTTTTTT. The encoded protein is CASSLAKSLETNEKLFF. This chain connects TRBV5-1 to TRBJ1-4; D uncertain. V was shortened by 0 bases and J by 1 base, with 13 bases between the two germline ends. The CDR3 loop spans 17 amino acids. CDR1 SGHRS and CDR2 YFSETQ come from the germline V gene.

This clone turned up a few times. This chain connects TRBV5-6 to TRBJ1-5, with TRBD1 matching over 8 bases. Looked up from germline, CDR1 is SGHDT and CDR2 is YYEEEE. V lost 1 base, J lost 1 base, and 10 bases stayed unmatched. This CDR3 spans 18 amino acids. The CDR3 protein is CASSLRDRLGISNQPQHF. The CDR3 DNA reads TGTGCCAGCAGCTTGAGGGACAGGTTAGGGATAAGCAATCAGCCCCAGCATTTT.

The chain joins TRBV15 to TRBJ2-1; 7 nucleotides match TRBD2. CDR1 and CDR2 from the germline V gene are LNHNV and YYDKDF (reference sequence). The CDR3 is 16 residues long. J lost 9 bases, V lost 3 bases, and 14 bases had no gene match. The CDR3 here is CATSRGGLMGAGEQFF. DNA of the CDR3: TGTGCCACCAGCAGGGGGGGGTTGATGGGTGCGGGTGAGCAGTTCTTC.

CDR3 region: CASSSPIRAGGPSYNEQFF. CDR3 in DNA: TGTGCCAGCAGCTCCCCGATTCGGGCGGGGGGGCCGTCCTACAATGAGCAGTTCTTC. The V call is TRBV7-2, the J call TRBJ2-1; 9 bases map to TRBD2. The V and J ends lost 4 bases and 1 base, in that order; junction bases with no gene match: 14. The germline gives CDR1 SGHTA, CDR2 FQGNSA. The CDR3 is 19 amino acids. Combining the CDR3 with reference TRBV7-2 and TRBJ2-1 gives the whole variable domain GAGVSQSPSNKVTEKGKDVELRCDPISGHTALYWYRQSLGQGLEFLIYFQGNSAPDKSGLPSDRFSAERTGGSVSTLTIQRTQQEDSAVYLCASSSPIRAGGPSYNEQFFGPGTRLTVL.

This clone was counted once. This rearrangement joins TRBV3-1 (or the pseudogene TRBV3-2) to TRBJ1-4; 8 positions match TRBD1. V lost 3 bases, J lost 16 bases, and 7 bases stayed unmatched. CDR1 and CDR2 (germline): LGHDT, YNNKEL (reference sequence). This CDR3 has 12 amino acids. Here the CDR3 DNA reads TGTGCCAGCAGCCAGGGCGACAGGGGTCAGTTTTTT. Translating gives CASSQGDRGQFF.

The rearrangement joins TRBV9 to TRBJ2-2; D gene uncertain. The CDR3 loop spans 15 amino acids. Trimming stripped 0 bases from V and 2 bases from J, with 8 bases between. The germline V gene has CDR1 SGDLS and CDR2 YYNGEE. CDR3 sequence: CASSVVGVNTGELFF. The CDR3 DNA follows: TGTGCCAGCAGCGTAGTTGGCGTTAACACCGGGGAGCTGTTTTTT.

The chain combines TRBV27 with TRBJ1-5; a weak D match, TRBD1 (5 bases). CDR3 length: 17 amino acids. In germline, CDR1 is MNHEY, CDR2 SMNVEV (reference sequence). V was trimmed by 6 bases and J by 0 bases, leaving 18 bases between them. The CDR3, as DNA: TGTGCCAGCAGACCCTCCGGGACGGATTATAGCAATCAGCCCCAGCATTTT. This codes for CASRPSGTDYSNQPQHF.

The chain couples TRBV18 to TRBJ1-2; 10 positions match TRBD1. Germline assignment: CDR1 KGHSH and CDR2 LQKENI. The CDR3 covers 14 residues. V was pared by 4 bases and J by 2 bases, with 1 base of the junction left unmatched. As DNA, the CDR3 is TGTGCCAGCTCACGGGACAGGGGCAACTATGGCTACACCTTC. Protein sequence: CASSRDRGNYGYTF. The full variable domain, rest sourced from reference TRBV18 and TRBJ1-2, is NAGVMQNPRHLVRRRGQEARLRCSPMKGHSHVYWYRQLPEEGLKFMVYLQKENIIDESGMPKERFSAEFPKEGPSILRIQQVVRGDSAAYFCASSRDRGNYGYTFGSGTRLTVV.

This rearrangement joins TRBV28 to TRBJ2-7, with 11 bases aligning to TRBD1. The CDR3 contains 14 residues. Germline V CDR1 and CDR2: MDHEN, SYDVKM. Germline trimming cut 7 bases from V and 7 bases from J; bases unmatched to any gene: 9. CDR3 DNA: TGTGCCAGCACCCGGGACAGGGGGTTTAAAGAGCAGTACGTC. Translating gives CASTRDRGFKEQYV.

The rearrangement uses TRBV6-5 and TRBJ1-1, with D possibly matching TRBD1 (5 bases). In germline, CDR1 is MNHEY, CDR2 SVGAGI. V lost 0 bases, J lost 3 bases, and 11 bases lay in between. The CDR3 contains 15 residues. CDR3 sequence (DNA): TGTGCCAGCAGTTACTCGATCAGGGTGGACACTGAAGCTTTCTTT. It yields the protein CASSYSIRVDTEAFF.

The rearrangement links TRBV19 to TRBJ1-5; D uncertain. The germline V gene encodes CDR1 LNHDA and CDR2 SQIVND (reference sequence). The length of the CDR3 is 12 residues. Trimming removed 6 bases at V and 3 bases at J, with 6 bases between. The CDR3 region has the DNA TGTGCCAGTAGGGCGGTCAATCAGCCCCAGCATTTT. Encoded protein: CASRAVNQPQHF.

The chain carries TRBV3-1 (or the pseudogene TRBV3-2) and TRBJ1-6; the D is unclear. CDR3 size: 13 residues. Germline V gene sequence: CDR1 LGHDT, CDR2 YNNKEL (reference sequence). V was pared by 4 bases and J by 8 bases, with 9 bases between. The CDR3 DNA reads TGTGCCAGCAGCCCTAACTCCGATTCACCCCTCCACTTT. Its translation is CASSPNSDSPLHF.

The CDR3, as DNA: TGCGCCAGCAGCCAACAGCATGTATGGTTCTTC. Its translation is CASSQQHVWFF. The V call is TRBV4-1, the J call TRBJ2-1; the D is unclear. There are 11 residues in the CDR3. Germline V lookup: CDR1 MGHRA, CDR2 YSYEKL. Trimming pared 2 bases from V and 15 bases from J, leaving 11 bases between.

In regard to this clone: Other DNA sequences in this sample translate to the same CDR3. The chain combines TRBV9 with TRBJ2-3; D call uncertain. V was clipped by 4 bases and J by 0 bases, with 12 bases between them. This CDR3 has 15 amino acids. The V gene's germline CDR1 is SGDLS and CDR2 YYNGEE. In DNA form, the CDR3 reads TGTGCCAGCAGCTTCGGTCAAGGGAGCACAGATACGCAGTATTTT. Translated: CASSFGQGSTDTQYF.

The chain uses TRBV19 and TRBJ2-4; perhaps TRBD1 as D (6 bases). Trimming took off 5 bases at V and 0 bases at J, with 14 bases between the two ends. This CDR3 contains 16 residues. Germline loops: CDR1 LNHDA, CDR2 SQIVND (reference sequence). CDR3 DNA sequence: TGTGCCAGTAGTGACGGGACAAGTACAGCCAAAAACATTCAGTACTTC. Protein sequence: CASSDGTSTAKNIQYF.

This clone was seen only a few times. The CDR3 reads CASSRDSPLHF. DNA for the CDR3: TGTGCCAGCAGCCGGGACTCACCCCTCCACTTT. The genes are TRBV3-1 (or the pseudogene TRBV3-2) and TRBJ1-6, with a tentative D call TRBD1 (5 bases). CDR3 length: 11 amino acids. Germline loops: CDR1 LGHDT, CDR2 YNNKEL (reference sequence). Trimming took off 4 bases at V and 10 bases at J, with 5 bases between the two ends.

The chain combines TRBV3-1 (or the pseudogene TRBV3-2) with TRBJ1-5, with D uncertain. The CDR3 has 16 residues. V lost 0 bases and J 4 bases, leaving 13 bases between the germline ends. CDR1 is LGHDT, CDR2 YNNKEL, per germline (reference sequence). CDR3 coding DNA: TGTGCCAGCAGCCAAGAAGTCGGCCACGGGAATCAGCCCCAGCATTTT. Its translation is CASSQEVGHGNQPQHF.

The chain joins TRBV14 to TRBJ1-2; the D is unclear. The length of the CDR3 is 14 residues. Per germline, CDR1 SGHDN and CDR2 FVKESK. With 0 bases removed from V and 3 bases from J, the gap between germline ends came to 8 bases. The CDR3 region has the DNA TGTGCCAGCAGCCAAGAACCGGGCTACTATGGCTACACCTTC. This gives the protein CASSQEPGYYGYTF.

The chain employs TRBV19 and TRBJ1-1; D unclear. Germline V gene sequence: CDR1 LNHDA, CDR2 SQIVND (reference sequence). CDR3 length equals 14 residues. V was clipped by 4 bases and J by 1 base, with 10 bases between them. The CDR3 DNA follows: TGTGCCAGTAGTAAAAGGGTGGAGAACACTGAAGCTTTCTTT. Its protein is CASSKRVENTEAFF.

There are a few counts of this clone. The chain joins TRBV7-2 to TRBJ1-6; 7 positions match TRBD1. V lost 4 bases and J lost 10; bases outside the gene matches: 7. This CDR3 has 14 residues. Per the germline V gene, CDR1 is SGHTA and CDR2 is FQGNSA. The CDR3 DNA reads as TGTGCCAGCAGCTCCACAGGGGAACAATCACCCCTCCACTTT. The encoded protein is CASSSTGEQSPLHF.